This T cell receptor beta chain is drawn from a study of CD8 T cells in ankylosing spondylitis. Study results and caveats: Prior work had noted some motif variants in reactive arthritis blood and synovial fluid. Reported data indicate significant enrichment of disease-linked clones within matched ankylosing spondylitis synovial fluid.

Making use of molecular barcodes, quantitative 5'-RACE generated TCR beta libraries. TCRdb reanalysed the 5' RACE reads using MiXCR and keeps one entry per CDR3 protein. Found here are about 130,000 distinct CDR3 sequences, 7.3% of them singletons; the top ten hold around 11%. Germline V gene lookup returns CDR1 DFQATT and CDR2 SNEGSKA (reference sequence). This CDR3 region has 15 residues. Trimming took off 2 bases at V and 4 bases at J, with 17 bases between the two ends. This clonotype was recorded at least ten times. Its matching antigen is unknown. This receptor was taken from a female donor with ankylosing spondylitis or in good health (not recorded which). The chain has TRBV20-1 and TRBJ1-2; D uncertain. Input material: blood, either unsorted or a sorted T cell fraction (not recorded which). The CDR3 DNA sequence: TGCAGTGCTAGATGGATGGTTGTGGCCTTCTATGGCTACACCTTC. It specifies CSARWMVVAFYGYTF.